The present T cell receptor beta chain was sequenced within a study of blood T cells in healthy people across ages. Whole-study results and caveats: Aged donors had fewer naive CD4+ cells and lower diversity than long-lived donors.

Note on this clonotype: Its target is unknown.

Primers used in a second PCR of about 6 to 11 cycles were a sample-barcoded 5' primer and a J-beta primer mix. Every cDNA molecule bore a tag from a template-switch adaptor containing 12 random nucleotides. TCRdb re-derived calls from the 5' RACE reads in MiXCR, one entry per CDR3 protein. Among 600,000 to 850,000 distinct CDR3 sequences listed, about 42% were seen once. Germline V lookup: CDR1 SGDLS, CDR2 YYNGEE. V lost 3 bases, J lost 4 bases, and 9 bases stayed unmatched. This CDR3 is built from 15 residues. The clonotype comes from a woman in her sixties in good health. V and J are TRBV9 and TRBJ1-1, with 7 bases lining up with TRBD1. Sequenced: blood. The CDR3 spells CASSAQQGGSTEAFF. CDR3 sequence (DNA): TGTGCCAGCAGCGCACAGCAGGGGGGGAGCACTGAAGCTTTCTTT.